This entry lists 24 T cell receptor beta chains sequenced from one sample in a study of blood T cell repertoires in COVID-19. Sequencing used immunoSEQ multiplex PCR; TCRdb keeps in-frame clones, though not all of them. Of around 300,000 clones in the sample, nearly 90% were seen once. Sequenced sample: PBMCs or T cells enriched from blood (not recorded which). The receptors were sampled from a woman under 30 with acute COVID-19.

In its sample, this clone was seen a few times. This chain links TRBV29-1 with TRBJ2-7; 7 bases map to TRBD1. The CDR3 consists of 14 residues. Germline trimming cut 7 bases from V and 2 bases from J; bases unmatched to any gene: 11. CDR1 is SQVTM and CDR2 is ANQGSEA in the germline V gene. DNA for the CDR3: TGCAGCGCATCCCCGGGACAGAGAACCTACGAGCAGTACTTC. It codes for CSASPGQRTYEQYF.

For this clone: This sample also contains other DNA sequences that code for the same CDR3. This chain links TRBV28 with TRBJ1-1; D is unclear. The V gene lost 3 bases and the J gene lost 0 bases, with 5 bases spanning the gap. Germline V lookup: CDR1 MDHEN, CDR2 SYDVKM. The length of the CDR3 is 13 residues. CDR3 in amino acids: CASSLGLNTEAFF. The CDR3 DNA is TGTGCCAGCAGTTTGGGCCTGAACACTGAAGCTTTCTTT.

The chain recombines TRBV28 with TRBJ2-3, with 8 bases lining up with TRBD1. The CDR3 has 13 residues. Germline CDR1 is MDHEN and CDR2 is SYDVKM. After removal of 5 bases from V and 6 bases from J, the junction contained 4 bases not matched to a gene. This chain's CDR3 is CASSPRQGDTQYF. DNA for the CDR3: TGTGCCAGCAGTCCAAGACAGGGGGATACGCAGTATTTT.

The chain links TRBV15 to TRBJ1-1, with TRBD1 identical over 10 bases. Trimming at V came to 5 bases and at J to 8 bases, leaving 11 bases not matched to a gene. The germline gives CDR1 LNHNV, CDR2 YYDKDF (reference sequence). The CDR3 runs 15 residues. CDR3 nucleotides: TGTGCCACCAGCCTAGGGACAGGGGCCTCAATGGAAGCTTTCTTT. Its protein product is CATSLGTGASMEAFF.

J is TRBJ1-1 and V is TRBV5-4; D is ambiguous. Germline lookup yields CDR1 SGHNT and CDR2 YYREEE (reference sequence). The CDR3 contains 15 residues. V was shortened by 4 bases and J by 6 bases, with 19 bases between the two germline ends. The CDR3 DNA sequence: TGTGCCAGCAGCGCCCCCGGTTTCGGGATACCTGAAGCTTTCTTT. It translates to CASSAPGFGIPEAFF.

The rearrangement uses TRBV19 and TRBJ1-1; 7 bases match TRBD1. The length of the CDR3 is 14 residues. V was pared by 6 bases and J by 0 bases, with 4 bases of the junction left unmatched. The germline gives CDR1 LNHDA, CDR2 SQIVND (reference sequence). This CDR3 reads CASRTRGVNTEAFF. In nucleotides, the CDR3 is TGTGCCAGTAGGACCAGGGGGGTGAACACTGAAGCTTTCTTT.

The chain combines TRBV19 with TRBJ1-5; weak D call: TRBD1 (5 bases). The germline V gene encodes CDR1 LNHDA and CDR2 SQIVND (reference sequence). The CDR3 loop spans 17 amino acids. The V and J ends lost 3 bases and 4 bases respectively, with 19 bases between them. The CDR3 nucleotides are TGTGCCAGTAGTATGGGGTTGGGGCAGGGTCCGAATCAGCCCCAGCATTTT. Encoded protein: CASSMGLGQGPNQPQHF.

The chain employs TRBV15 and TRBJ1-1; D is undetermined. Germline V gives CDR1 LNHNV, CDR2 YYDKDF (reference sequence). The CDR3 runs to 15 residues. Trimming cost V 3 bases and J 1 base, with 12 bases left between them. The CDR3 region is CATSREQRENTEAFF. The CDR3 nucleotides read TGTGCCACCAGCAGGGAACAGAGAGAGAACACTGAAGCTTTCTTT.

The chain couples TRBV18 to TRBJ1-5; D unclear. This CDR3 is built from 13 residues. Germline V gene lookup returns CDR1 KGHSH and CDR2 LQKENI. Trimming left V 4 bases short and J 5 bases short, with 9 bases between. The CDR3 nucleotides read TGTGCCAGCTCACGGGCAGCTGATCAGCCCCAGCATTTT. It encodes CASSRAADQPQHF.

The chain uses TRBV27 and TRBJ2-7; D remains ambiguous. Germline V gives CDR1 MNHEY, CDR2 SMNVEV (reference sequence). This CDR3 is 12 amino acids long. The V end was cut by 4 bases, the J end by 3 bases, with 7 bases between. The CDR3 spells CASSSTDYEQYF. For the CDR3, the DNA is TGTGCCAGCAGTTCCACAGACTACGAGCAGTACTTC.

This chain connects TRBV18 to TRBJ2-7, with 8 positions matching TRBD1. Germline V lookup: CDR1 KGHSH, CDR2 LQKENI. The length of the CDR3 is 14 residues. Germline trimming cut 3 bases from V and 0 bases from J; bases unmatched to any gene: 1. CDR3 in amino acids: CASSPTGDSYEQYF. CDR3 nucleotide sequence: TGTGCCAGCTCACCGACAGGGGACTCCTACGAGCAGTACTTC.

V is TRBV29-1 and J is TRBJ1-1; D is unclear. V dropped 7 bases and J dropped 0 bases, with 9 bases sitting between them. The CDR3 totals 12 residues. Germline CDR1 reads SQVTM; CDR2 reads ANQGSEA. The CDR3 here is CSASQLNTEAFF. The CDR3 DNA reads TGCAGCGCTAGTCAACTGAACACTGAAGCTTTCTTT.

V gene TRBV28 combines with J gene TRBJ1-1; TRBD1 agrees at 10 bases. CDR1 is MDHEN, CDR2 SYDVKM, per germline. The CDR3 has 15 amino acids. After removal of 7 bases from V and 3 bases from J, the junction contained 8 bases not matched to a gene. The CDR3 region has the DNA TGTGCCAGCATCTTCGGGACAGGGGTGTACACTGAAGCTTTCTTT. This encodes CASIFGTGVYTEAFF.

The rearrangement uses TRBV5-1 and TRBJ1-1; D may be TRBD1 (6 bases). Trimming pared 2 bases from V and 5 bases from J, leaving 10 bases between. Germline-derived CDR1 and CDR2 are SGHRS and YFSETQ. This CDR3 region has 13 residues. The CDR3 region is CASSLKGETEAFF. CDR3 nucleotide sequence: TGCGCCAGCAGCTTAAAGGGGGAAACTGAAGCTTTCTTT.

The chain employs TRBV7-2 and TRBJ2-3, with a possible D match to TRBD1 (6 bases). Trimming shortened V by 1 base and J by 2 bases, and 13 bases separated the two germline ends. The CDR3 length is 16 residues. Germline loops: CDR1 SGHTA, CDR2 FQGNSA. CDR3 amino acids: CASSLDPQGFTDTQYF. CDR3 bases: TGTGCCAGCAGCTTAGACCCCCAGGGGTTCACAGATACGCAGTATTTT.

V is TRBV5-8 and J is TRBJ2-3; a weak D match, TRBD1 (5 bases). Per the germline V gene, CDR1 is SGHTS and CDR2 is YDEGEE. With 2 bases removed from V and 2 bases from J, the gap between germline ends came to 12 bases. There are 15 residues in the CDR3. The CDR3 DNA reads TGTGCCAGCAGCTTATATGGGGCCGACACAGATACGCAGTATTTT. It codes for CASSLYGADTDTQYF.

CDR3 bases: TGTGCCAGCAGTCGACAGGGGGCTAATCAGCCCCAGCATTTT. Residues: CASSRQGANQPQHF. J is TRBJ1-5 and V is TRBV27, with 10 bases matching TRBD1. Germline CDR1 and CDR2: MNHEY and SMNVEV (reference sequence). This CDR3 spans 14 amino acids. V dropped 5 bases and J dropped 4; count of bases not matched to a gene: 2.

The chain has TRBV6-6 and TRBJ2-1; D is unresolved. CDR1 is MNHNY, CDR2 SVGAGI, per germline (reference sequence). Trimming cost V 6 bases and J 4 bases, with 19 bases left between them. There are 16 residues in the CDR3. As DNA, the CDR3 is TGTGCCAGCAGCCCCAAACGGTTGGGCAGTTACAATGAGCAGTTCTTC. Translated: CASSPKRLGSYNEQFF.

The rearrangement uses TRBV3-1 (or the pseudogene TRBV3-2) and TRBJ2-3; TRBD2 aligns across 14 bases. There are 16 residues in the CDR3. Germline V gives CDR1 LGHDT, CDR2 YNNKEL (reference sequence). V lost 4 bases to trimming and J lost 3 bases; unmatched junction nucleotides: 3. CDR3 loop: CASSRRTSGRTDTQYF. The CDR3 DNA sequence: TGTGCCAGCAGCCGGCGGACTAGCGGGAGGACAGATACGCAGTATTTT.

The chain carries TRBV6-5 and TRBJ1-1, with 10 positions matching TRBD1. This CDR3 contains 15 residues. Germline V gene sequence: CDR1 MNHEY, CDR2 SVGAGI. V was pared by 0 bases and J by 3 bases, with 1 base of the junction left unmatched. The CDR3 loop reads CASSYSDRGDTEAFF. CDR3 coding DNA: TGTGCCAGCAGTTACTCGGACAGGGGGGACACTGAAGCTTTCTTT.

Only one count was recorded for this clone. The CDR3 sequence is CASSPWRGGNTGELFF. Written as DNA, the CDR3 is TGTGCCAGCAGCCCCTGGCGGGGGGGGAACACCGGGGAGCTGTTTTTT. The chain recombines TRBV7-9 with TRBJ2-2; 9 positions agree with TRBD2. CDR1 SEHNR and CDR2 FQNEAQ come from the germline V gene (reference sequence). The CDR3 spans 16 residues. J was trimmed by 1 base and V by 5 bases; bases with no gene match: 5.

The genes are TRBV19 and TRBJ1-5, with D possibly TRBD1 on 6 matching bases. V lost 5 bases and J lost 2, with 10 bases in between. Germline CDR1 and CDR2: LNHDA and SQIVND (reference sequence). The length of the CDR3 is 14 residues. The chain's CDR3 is CASSEQGGNQPQHF. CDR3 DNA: TGTGCCAGTAGTGAACAGGGAGGCAATCAGCCCCAGCATTTT.

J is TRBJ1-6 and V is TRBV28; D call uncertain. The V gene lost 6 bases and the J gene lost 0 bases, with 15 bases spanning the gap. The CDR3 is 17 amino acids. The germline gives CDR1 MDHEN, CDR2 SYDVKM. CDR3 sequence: CASSRRDHSSYNSPLHF. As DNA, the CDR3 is TGTGCCAGCAGCCGGAGGGATCACAGCTCCTATAATTCACCCCTCCACTTT.

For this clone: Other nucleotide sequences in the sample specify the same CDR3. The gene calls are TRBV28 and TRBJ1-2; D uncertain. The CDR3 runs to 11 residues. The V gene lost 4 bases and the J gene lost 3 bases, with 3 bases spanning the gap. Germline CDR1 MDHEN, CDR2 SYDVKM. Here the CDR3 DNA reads TGTGCCAGCAGTTCGGACTATGGCTACACCTTC. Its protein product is CASSSDYGYTF.